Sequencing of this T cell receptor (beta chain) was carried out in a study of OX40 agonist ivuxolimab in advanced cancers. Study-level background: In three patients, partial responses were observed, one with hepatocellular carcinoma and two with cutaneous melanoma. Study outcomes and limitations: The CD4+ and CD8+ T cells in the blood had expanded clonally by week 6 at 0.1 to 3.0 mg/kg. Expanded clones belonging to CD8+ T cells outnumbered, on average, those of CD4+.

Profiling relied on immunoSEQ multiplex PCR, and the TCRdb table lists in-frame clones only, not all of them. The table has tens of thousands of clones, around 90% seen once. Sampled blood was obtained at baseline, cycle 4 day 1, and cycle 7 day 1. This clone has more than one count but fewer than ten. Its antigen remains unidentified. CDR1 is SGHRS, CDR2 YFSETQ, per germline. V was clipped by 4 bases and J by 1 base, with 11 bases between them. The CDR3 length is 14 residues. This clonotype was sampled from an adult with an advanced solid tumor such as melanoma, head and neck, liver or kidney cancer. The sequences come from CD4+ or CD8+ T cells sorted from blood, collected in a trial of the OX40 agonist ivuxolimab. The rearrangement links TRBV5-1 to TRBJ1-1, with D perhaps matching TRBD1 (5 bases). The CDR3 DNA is TGCGCCAGCAGCCCAGGACACGGGAACACTGAAGCTTTCTTT. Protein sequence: CASSPGHGNTEAFF.